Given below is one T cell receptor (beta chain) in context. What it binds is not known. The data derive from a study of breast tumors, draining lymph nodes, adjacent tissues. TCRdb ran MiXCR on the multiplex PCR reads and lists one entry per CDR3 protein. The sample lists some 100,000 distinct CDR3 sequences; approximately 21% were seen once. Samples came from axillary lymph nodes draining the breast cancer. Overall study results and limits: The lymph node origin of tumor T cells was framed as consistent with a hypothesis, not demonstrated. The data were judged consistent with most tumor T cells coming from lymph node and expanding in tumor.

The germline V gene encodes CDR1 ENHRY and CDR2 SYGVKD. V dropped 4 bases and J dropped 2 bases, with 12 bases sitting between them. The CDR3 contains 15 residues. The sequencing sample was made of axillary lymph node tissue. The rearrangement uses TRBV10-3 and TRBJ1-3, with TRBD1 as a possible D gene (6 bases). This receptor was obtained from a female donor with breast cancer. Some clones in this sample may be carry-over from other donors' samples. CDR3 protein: CAISALQGPGNTIYF. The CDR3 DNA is TGTGCCATCAGTGCATTACAGGGCCCTGGAAACACCATATATTTT.